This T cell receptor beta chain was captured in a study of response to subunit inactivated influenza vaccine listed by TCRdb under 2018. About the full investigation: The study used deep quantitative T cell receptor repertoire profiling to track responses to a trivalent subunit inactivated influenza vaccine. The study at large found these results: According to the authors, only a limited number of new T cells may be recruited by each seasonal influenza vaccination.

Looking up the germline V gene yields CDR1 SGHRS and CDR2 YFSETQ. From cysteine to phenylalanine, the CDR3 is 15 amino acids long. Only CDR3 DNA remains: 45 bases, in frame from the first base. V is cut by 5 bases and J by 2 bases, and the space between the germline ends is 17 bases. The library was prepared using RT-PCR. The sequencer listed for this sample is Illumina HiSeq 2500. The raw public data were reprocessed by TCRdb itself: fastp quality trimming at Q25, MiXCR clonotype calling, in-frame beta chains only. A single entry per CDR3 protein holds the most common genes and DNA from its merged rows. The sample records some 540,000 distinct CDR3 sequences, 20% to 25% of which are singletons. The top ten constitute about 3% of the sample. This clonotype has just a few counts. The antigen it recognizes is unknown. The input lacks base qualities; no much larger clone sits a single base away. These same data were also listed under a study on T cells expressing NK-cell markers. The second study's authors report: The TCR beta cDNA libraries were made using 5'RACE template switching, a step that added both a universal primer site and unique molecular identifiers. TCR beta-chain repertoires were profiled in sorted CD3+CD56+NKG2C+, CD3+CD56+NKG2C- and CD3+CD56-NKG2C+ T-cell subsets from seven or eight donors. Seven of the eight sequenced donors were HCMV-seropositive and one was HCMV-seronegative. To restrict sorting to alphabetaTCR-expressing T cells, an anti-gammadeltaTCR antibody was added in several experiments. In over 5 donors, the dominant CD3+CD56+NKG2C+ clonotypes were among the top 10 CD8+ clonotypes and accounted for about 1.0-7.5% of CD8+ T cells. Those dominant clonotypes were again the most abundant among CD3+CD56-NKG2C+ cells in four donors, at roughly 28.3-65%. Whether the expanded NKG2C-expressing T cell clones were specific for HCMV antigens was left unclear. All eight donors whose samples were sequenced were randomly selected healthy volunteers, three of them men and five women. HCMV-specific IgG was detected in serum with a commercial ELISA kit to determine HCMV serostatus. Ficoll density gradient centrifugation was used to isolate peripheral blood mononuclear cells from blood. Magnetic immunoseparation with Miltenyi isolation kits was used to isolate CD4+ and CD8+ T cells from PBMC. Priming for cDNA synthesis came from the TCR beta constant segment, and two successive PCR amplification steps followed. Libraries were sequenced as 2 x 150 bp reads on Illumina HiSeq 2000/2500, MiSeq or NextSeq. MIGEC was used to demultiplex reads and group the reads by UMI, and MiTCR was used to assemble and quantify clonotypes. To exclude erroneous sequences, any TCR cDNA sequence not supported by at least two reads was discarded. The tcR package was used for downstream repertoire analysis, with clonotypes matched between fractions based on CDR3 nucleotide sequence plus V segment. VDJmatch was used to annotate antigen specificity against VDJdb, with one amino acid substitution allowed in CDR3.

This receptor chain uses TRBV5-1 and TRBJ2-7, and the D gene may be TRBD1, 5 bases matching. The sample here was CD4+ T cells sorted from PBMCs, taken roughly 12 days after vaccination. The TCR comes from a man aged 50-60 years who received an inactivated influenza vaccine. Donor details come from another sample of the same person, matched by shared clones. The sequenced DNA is TGCGCCAGCAGGGAAATTAGGGGCAAAGCCTACGAGCAGTACTTC. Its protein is CASREIRGKAYEQYF.